This TCR beta chain was found in a study of OX40 agonist ivuxolimab in advanced cancers. Study-wide context: A male proportion of 70% to 90% was recorded, with mean age about 62 years and range about 20 to 79. Partial response was recorded in three patients: one hepatocellular carcinoma and two cutaneous melanoma cases. Participants could have had prior anti-PD-1, anti-PD-L1 or anti-CTLA-4 therapy, and around 40% had some.

Comment on this clone: Its antigen is undetermined.

Generated by immunoSEQ multiplex PCR, the TCRdb table keeps only in-frame clones and is missing some. The sample shows 20,000 to 25,000 clones, 88% of them seen only once. The study, taken as a whole, reports: With doses of 0.1 to 3.0 mg/kg, CD4+ and CD8+ blood T cells had undergone clonal expansion by week 6.

The germline V and J ends were trimmed by 6 bases and 1 base, with 10 bases remaining between them. CDR1 KGHSH and CDR2 LQKENI come from the germline V gene. CDR3 size: 14 residues. The chain combines TRBV18 with TRBJ2-1; tentatively, D is TRBD2 (6 bases). This TCR was sampled from an adult with an advanced solid tumor such as melanoma, head and neck, liver or kidney cancer. This specimen consisted of CD4+ or CD8+ T cells sorted from blood, obtained in a trial of the OX40 agonist ivuxolimab. CDR3 region: CASSLTRSYNEQFF. CDR3 sequence (DNA): TGTGCCAGCTCCCTGACTAGGTCCTACAATGAGCAGTTCTTC.